This record looks at one T cell receptor (beta chain) sequence and its context. What it binds is not known. The sample is drawn from a study of beta chain features in type 1 diabetes. Overall study: There was similarity between patients and healthy donors in age, gender and cell yields. Study-wide points: For Type 1 diabetes patients, all four CD4+ subsets carried TCRB CDR3s that were moderately but significantly shorter. Patients' naive, central memory and regulatory TCRB repertoires appeared more alike than those of healthy donors.

The study reverse transcribed the entire isolated RNA, so it sequenced expressed TCRB transcripts. Profiled with immunoSEQ multiplex PCR; TCRdb holds only in-frame clones, not every one. The sample carries 250,000 or so clones, 20% recorded once. Every participating donor gave one draw, a heparinised blood sample averaging about 100 mL. Sorting gave populations that all exceeded 95% purity. Sequencing was performed on naive CD4+ T cells from blood. This receptor was taken from a woman aged 40 to 50 with type 1 diabetes.

The CDR3 nucleotides are TGTGCCAGCAGTGGACAGGGGGCTTATGAAAAACTGTTTTTT. This translates into CASSGQGAYEKLFF. The chain uses TRBV2 and TRBJ1-4, with 10 bases lining up with TRBD1. Germline V gene data show CDR1 as SNHLY and CDR2 as FYNNEI. J lost 6 bases, V lost 4 bases, and 2 bases had no gene match. CDR3 length equals 14 residues.